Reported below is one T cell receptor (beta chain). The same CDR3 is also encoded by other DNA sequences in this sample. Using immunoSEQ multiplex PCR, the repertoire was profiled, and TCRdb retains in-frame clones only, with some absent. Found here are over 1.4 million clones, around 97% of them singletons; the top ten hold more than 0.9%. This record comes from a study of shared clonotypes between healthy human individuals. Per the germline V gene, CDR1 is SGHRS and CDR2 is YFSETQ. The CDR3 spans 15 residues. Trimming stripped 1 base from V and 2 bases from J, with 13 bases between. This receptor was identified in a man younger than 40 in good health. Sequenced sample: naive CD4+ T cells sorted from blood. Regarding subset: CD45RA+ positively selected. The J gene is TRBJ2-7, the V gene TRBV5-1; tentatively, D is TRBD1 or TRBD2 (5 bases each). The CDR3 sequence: CASSLSGTGTYEQYF. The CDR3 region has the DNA TGCGCCAGCAGCTTGTCCGGGACGGGAACCTACGAGCAGTACTTC. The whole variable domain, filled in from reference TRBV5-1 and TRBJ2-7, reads KAGVTQTPRYLIKTRGQQVTLSCSPISGHRSVSWYQQTPGQGLQFLFEYFSETQRNKGNFPGRFSGRQFSNSRSEMNVSTLELGDSALYLCASSLSGTGTYEQYFGPGTRLTVT.